This T cell receptor beta chain was identified during a study of shared clonotypes between healthy human individuals. Across the whole study: Used for every donor were three CD4 naive, three CD4 memory, two CD8 naive and one CD8 memory plate. Study observations and caveats: Generation probabilities were higher for clonotypes shared across all four sorted-subset donors than for unshared ones.

The CDR3 length is 14 residues. The germline CDR1 and CDR2 sequences are SSHAT and FNYEAQ (reference sequence). Deep-level running was used for the assay. This table comes from immunoSEQ multiplex PCR, and its TCRdb copy is limited to in-frame clones, with some not included. Counted here are millions of clones, about 95% occurring once; the ten biggest clones make up approximately 1.2%. About this clone itself: Its antigen is not known. Compared with germline, one end of the junction differs, possibly owing to a read error. This specimen includes other DNA sequences encoding the same CDR3.

Terminally differentiated effector memory CD45RA+ cells were excluded by CCR7 positive selection of CD45RO-negative cells. Adults of Caucasian background living in Nashville, Tennessee made up all donors. This TCR was recovered from a man aged 18 to 30 in good health. Sequencing was done on a sample of naive CD8+ T cells sorted from blood. The rearrangement joins TRBV7-7 to TRBJ2-3; D call uncertain. The CDR3 DNA sequence: TGTGCTAGCAGCTTAGAGGCTGGCGCAGATACGCAGTATTTT. Its protein product is CASSLEAGADTQYF.